This TCR beta chain was recovered during a study of blood T cell repertoires in COVID-19. As for the study in general: Both acute and convalescent COVID-19 samples were obtained from the United States, Italy and Spain. PBMCs, B-cell-depleted T cells, or T cells were the source of the cDNA or gDNA that made up the material.

Germline CDR1 reads LNHDA; CDR2 reads SQIVND (reference sequence). CDR3 length equals 15 residues. With 2 bases removed from V and 0 bases from J, the gap between germline ends came to 9 bases. The assay was immunoSEQ multiplex PCR, and TCRdb's table has in-frame clones only and misses some. Of about 25,000 clones listed, just over 85% are singletons. Sequencing was done on a sample of peripheral blood. The chain uses TRBV19 and TRBJ2-3; the D gene is possibly TRBD1 (5 bases). The source is a man between 65 and 80 years old in a cohort sampled during active COVID-19. The CDR3: CASSIKGLSTDTQYF. CDR3 DNA: TGTGCCAGTAGTATAAAGGGGTTAAGCACAGATACGCAGTATTTT.